The subject of this entry is one T cell receptor (beta chain). The antigen remains unidentified. This sample is part of a study of T cell responses to AZD1222 COVID-19 vaccine. Study findings and constraints: Clonal diversity may have been underestimated, and the donors were mostly white British, with more females than males.

Clones were sequenced by immunoSEQ multiplex PCR, and TCRdb holds only the in-frame ones, with some missing. The sample lists 190,000 or so clones, roughly 91% occurring once. The germline V gene encodes CDR1 KGHDR and CDR2 SFDVKD. V gave up 5 bases and J gave up 2 bases, with 9 bases separating them. The CDR3 length is 14 residues. The specimen was peripheral blood, collected 28 days after the second AZD1222 dose. The chain joins TRBV24-1 to TRBJ1-5; D not resolved. The clonotype comes from an adult who received the AZD1222 COVID-19 vaccine. The CDR3 spells CATSAGGGNQPQHF. Here the CDR3 DNA reads TGTGCCACCAGTGCAGGCGGGGGCAATCAGCCCCAGCATTTT.